The sequence of this T cell receptor (beta chain) was determined in a study of T cell repertoires in cytomegalovirus infection. Study-level background: Alongside well-studied HLA-B-restricted CMV epitopes, recently identified HLA-C-restricted CMV epitopes were also used. Public signatures in TCR beta pointed to CMV infection and matching HLA type. Study-wide findings and caveats: Carriers of CMV plus the relevant HLA were identified by cumulative public TCR beta family frequency. Across the ex vivo response, the dominant clonotypes were HLA-C-restricted CMV-specific TCR beta clonotypes.

V dropped 4 bases and J dropped 4 bases, with 10 bases sitting between them. Per the germline V gene, CDR1 is WSHSY and CDR2 is SAAADI. The CDR3 length is 13 residues. TCRdb redid the calling of the reads with MiXCR, one entry per CDR3 protein. The data show about 470,000 distinct CDR3 sequences, roughly 46% seen once. With respect to this clonotype: Its antigen is still unknown.

The TCR originated in a human donor in good health (CMV status not recorded). Some clones in this sample may be carry-over from other donors' samples. The sequences come from cultured PBMCs, collected from culture after CMV antigen stimulation. The V call is TRBV10-2, the J call TRBJ1-1, with D possibly TRBD1 on 5 matching bases. The CDR3 DNA follows: TGCGCCAGCAGTGGTACGGGGACCACTGAAGCTTTCTTT. Amino acids: CASSGTGTTEAFF.